This passage covers 18 T cell receptor beta chains from one sample sequenced in a study of identical twins. TCRdb re-called the 5' RACE reads with MiXCR, one entry per CDR3 protein. The repertoire consists of roughly 720,000 distinct CDR3 sequences, with over 15% occurring once and the leading ten covering over 10%. The sample was also linked to a second study, of T cells expressing NK-cell markers.

The sample comprised PBMCs. Receptors were obtained from a woman aged 18-35 years in good health.

This clonotype has just a few counts. This chain's CDR3 is CASSLEGVYNSPLHF. DNA of the CDR3: TGTGCCAGCAGCTTGGAAGGGGTCTATAATTCACCCCTCCACTTT. This chain joins TRBV5-5 and TRBJ1-6, with D perhaps matching TRBD1 (5 bases). With 0 bases removed from V and 3 bases from J, the gap between germline ends came to 7 bases. Germline V gene data show CDR1 as SGHKS and CDR2 as YYEKEE (reference sequence). The CDR3 runs 15 residues.

This clonotype was seen only a few times. J is TRBJ2-1 and V is TRBV7-9, with TRBD2 as a possible D gene (5 bases). With 4 bases removed from V and 12 bases from J, the gap between germline ends came to 22 bases. The CDR3 has 15 amino acids. In germline, CDR1 is SEHNR, CDR2 FQNEAQ (reference sequence). The CDR3 sequence is CASSSLPTAGGGQFF. As DNA, the CDR3 is TGTGCCAGCAGCTCACTCCCCACGGCCGGAGGCGGGCAGTTCTTC.

Ten or more counts support this clonotype. The chain employs TRBV7-2 and TRBJ2-2, with D perhaps TRBD2 (6 bases). The V gene lost 7 bases and the J gene lost 5 bases, with 20 bases spanning the gap. Germline lookup yields CDR1 SGHTA and CDR2 FQGNSA. The CDR3 has 16 residues. CDR3 bases: TGTGCCAGCACCCGGTGGGGGGTGAAGGTGACCGGGGAGCTGTTTTTT. It translates to CASTRWGVKVTGELFF.

This clonotype was observed a handful of times. The chain uses TRBV5-1 and TRBJ2-2; no clear D gene. Germline V gene sequence: CDR1 SGHRS, CDR2 YFSETQ. The CDR3 runs 12 residues. The V and J ends lost 4 bases and 3 bases respectively, with 4 bases between them. Written as DNA, the CDR3 is TGCGCCAGCAGCGAATACACCGGGGAGCTGTTTTTT. Amino acids: CASSEYTGELFF.

V is TRBV5-1 and J is TRBJ2-7; tentatively, D is TRBD1 (5 bases). The CDR3 sequence is 13 residues long. The ends were cut back, 1 base at V and 7 bases at J, with 12 bases in the middle. Germline assignment: CDR1 SGHRS and CDR2 YFSETQ. CDR3 DNA: TGCGCCAGCAGCTTGCAAGGGGCACAAGAGCAGTACTTC. Translated: CASSLQGAQEQYF.

As for this clonotype: At one end, the junction sequence differs from germline, possibly due to a read error. The chain combines TRBV5-1 with TRBJ2-7; tentative D call: TRBD2 (5 bases). The germline gives CDR1 SGHRS, CDR2 YFSETQ. The CDR3 runs 14 residues. CDR3 in amino acids: CAGSLGPEGYEQYF. CDR3 coding DNA: TGCGCCGGCAGCTTGGGTCCCGAGGGCTACGAGCAGTACTTC.

V gene TRBV12-3 or TRBV12-4 combines with J gene TRBJ2-2, with D perhaps TRBD1 (6 bases). The V end lost 6 bases, the J end lost 5 bases, and 10 bases lay between the germline ends. CDR3 size: 13 residues. CDR3 sequence: CASRPRGTGELFF. The CDR3 DNA reads TGTGCCAGCAGACCCAGGGGTACCGGGGAGCTGTTTTTT.

The chain has TRBV12-3 or TRBV12-4 and TRBJ2-5, with D perhaps being TRBD1 or TRBD2 (5 bases each). The CDR3 consists of 14 residues. Trimming shortened V by 4 bases and J by 1 base, and 10 bases separated the two germline ends. The CDR3 DNA is TGTGCCAGCAGTTGGGGGACGGTCCAAGAGACCCAGTACTTC. Translated, it gives CASSWGTVQETQYF.

This clonotype showed up just a few times. The CDR3 spells CASKFATGPQYF. For the CDR3, the DNA is TGTGCCAGCAAATTCGCCACCGGGCCGCAGTACTTC. The chain has TRBV2 and TRBJ2-7; D is ambiguous. Looked up from germline, CDR1 is SNHLY and CDR2 is FYNNEI. Trimming pared 7 bases from V and 9 bases from J, leaving 16 bases between. The CDR3 contains 12 residues.

The rearrangement links TRBV20-1 to TRBJ2-7; 11 bases map to TRBD2. The germline CDR1 and CDR2 sequences are DFQATT and SNEGSKA (reference sequence). This CDR3 has 14 amino acids. V was pared by 8 bases and J by 2 bases, with 8 bases of the junction left unmatched. The CDR3 loop reads CSTRLAGPPYEQYF. CDR3 sequence (DNA): TGCAGTACCAGACTAGCGGGACCCCCCTACGAGCAGTACTTC.

This chain joins TRBV5-1 and TRBJ2-5; a weak D match, TRBD2 (6 bases). The CDR3 has 15 amino acids. Between the trimmed V and J ends, which lost 4 bases and 2 bases, there was a span of 15 bases. CDR1 and CDR2 (germline): SGHRS, YFSETQ. The CDR3 DNA reads TGCGCCAGCAGCAAAAGTGTTGGGACTCAAGAGACCCAGTACTTC. Protein sequence: CASSKSVGTQETQYF.

This clonotype turned up a few times. The chain recombines TRBV2 with TRBJ2-7; TRBD1 matches 7 bases. With V trimmed by 3 bases and J by 0 bases, 2 bases remained unmatched. Germline-derived CDR1 and CDR2 are SNHLY and FYNNEI. CDR3 length equals 14 residues. The CDR3 reads CASSDRDSSYEQYF. The DNA for the CDR3 is TGTGCCAGCAGTGATCGGGACAGCTCCTACGAGCAGTACTTC.

The rearrangement links TRBV9 to TRBJ2-5, with a possible D match to TRBD2 (6 bases). CDR1 and CDR2 from the germline V gene are SGDLS and YYNGEE. Trimming took 3 bases from V and 3 from J, leaving 18 bases between them. The CDR3 runs to 16 residues. CDR3 in amino acids: CASSARPGTSKETQYF. CDR3 nucleotides: TGTGCCAGCAGCGCCCGGCCCGGGACTTCCAAAGAGACCCAGTACTTC.

This clonotype was detected only a few times. The chain combines TRBV5-1 with TRBJ2-1; 8 bases agree with TRBD1. Germline V lookup: CDR1 SGHRS, CDR2 YFSETQ. This CDR3 has 16 residues. J gave up 3 bases and V 3 bases, and 8 bases lay outside the gene matches. The DNA for the CDR3 is TGCGCCAGCAGCTGGTCCGGGACAGGCCTCTACAATGAGCAGTTCTTC. Residues: CASSWSGTGLYNEQFF.

This clonotype has a handful of counts. J is TRBJ2-5 and V is TRBV6-1; 9 nucleotides line up with TRBD1. CDR1 MNHNS and CDR2 SASEGT come from the germline V gene. This CDR3 is built from 13 residues. The ends lost 10 bases at V and 6 bases at J; junction bases unmatched: 9. CDR3 sequence: CATLQGASKTQYF. As DNA, the CDR3 is TGTGCCACTCTACAGGGGGCCTCGAAGACCCAGTACTTC.

This clonotype has only a few counts. The chain is built from TRBV5-1 and TRBJ2-1; 8 bases match TRBD1. With V trimmed by 3 bases and J by 8 bases, 4 bases remained unmatched. CDR3 length: 13 residues. The V gene's germline CDR1 is SGHRS and CDR2 YFSETQ. The CDR3 sequence: CASSYTTGDEQFF. The CDR3 bases are TGCGCCAGCAGCTACACGACAGGGGATGAGCAGTTCTTC.

The chain carries TRBV27 and TRBJ2-7; 8 positions agree with TRBD1. The junction had 8 bases not matched to a gene; V was cut back by 0 bases and J by 1 base. Germline assignment: CDR1 MNHEY and CDR2 SMNVEV (reference sequence). The CDR3 totals 17 residues. This CDR3 reads CASSLSRTGLKSYEQYF. DNA of the CDR3: TGTGCCAGCAGTTTATCGAGGACAGGGTTAAAGTCCTACGAGCAGTACTTC.

This clonotype was picked up a small number of times. The rearrangement uses TRBV5-6 and TRBJ2-5; perhaps TRBD2 as D (5 bases). CDR1 and CDR2 (germline): SGHDT, YYEEEE. V shed 1 base and J shed 5 bases, with 21 bases lying between them. CDR3 length: 17 residues. Here the CDR3 reads CASSLTRGLEWGETQYF. DNA for the CDR3: TGTGCCAGCAGCTTGACTAGAGGGCTCGAGTGGGGTGAGACCCAGTACTTC.